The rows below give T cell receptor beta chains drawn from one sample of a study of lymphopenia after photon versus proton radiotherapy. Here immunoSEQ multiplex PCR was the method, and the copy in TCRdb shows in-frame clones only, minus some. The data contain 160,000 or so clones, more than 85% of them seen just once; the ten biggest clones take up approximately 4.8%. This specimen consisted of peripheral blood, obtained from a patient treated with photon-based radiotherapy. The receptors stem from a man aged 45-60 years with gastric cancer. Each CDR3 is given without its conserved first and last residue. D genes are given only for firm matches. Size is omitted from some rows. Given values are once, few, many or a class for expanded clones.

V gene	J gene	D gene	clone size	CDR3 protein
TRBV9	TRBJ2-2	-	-	ATQRGAGGELF
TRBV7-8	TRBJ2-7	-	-	ASSPIWSRRSYEQY
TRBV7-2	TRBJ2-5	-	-	ASSLSPGGETQY
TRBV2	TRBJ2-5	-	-	ASSEGGSQETQY
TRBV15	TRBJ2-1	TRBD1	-	ATSSHTGDTRYNEQF
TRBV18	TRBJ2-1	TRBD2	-	ASSLLGTSGSNEQF
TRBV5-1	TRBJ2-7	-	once	ASSWGASVTYEQY
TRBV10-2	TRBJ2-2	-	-	ASSRASINTGELF
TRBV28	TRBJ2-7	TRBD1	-	ASSLGGTGSYEQY
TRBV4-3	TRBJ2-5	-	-	ASSQDPPRGRRQETQY
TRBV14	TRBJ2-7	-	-	ASSQGETSRFYEQY
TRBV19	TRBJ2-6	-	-	ASGLKGANVLT
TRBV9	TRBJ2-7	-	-	ASSAEDVGTYEQY
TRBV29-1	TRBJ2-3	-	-	SVEGGPDGTDTQY
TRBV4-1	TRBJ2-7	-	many	ASSQEQDLEYEQY
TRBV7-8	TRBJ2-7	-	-	ASSSGRITPYEQY
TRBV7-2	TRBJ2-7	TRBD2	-	ASSRLAGGWGEQY
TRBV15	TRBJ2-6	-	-	ATSRTGSGANVLT
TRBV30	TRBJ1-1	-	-	AWGQSRDTEAF